Shown below are 21 T cell receptor beta chains from a single sample sequenced in a study of post-analysis software for immune sequencing data (dated by TCRdb to between 2015 and 2016). Beyond this particular receptor, the publication reports: Patients showed significantly higher frequencies than controls for roughly five TRBV segments, among them TRBV5-6, TRBV5-1 and TRBV20-1.

The library relied on PCR. The instrument given in TCRdb is Illumina HiSeq 2500. To reduce PCR and sequencing biases, unique molecular identifiers were incorporated into the TCR beta cDNA libraries. Starting from the raw public reads, TCRdb applied fastp trimming at Q25, assembled clones with MiXCR and retained in-frame beta chains. Rows with one shared CDR3 protein collapse into an entry with the most common genes and DNA. Across this sample there are about 540,000 distinct CDR3 sequences, with around 31% seen only once. The ten biggest clones cover approximately 6% of the sample. Their antigens remain unidentified. Sequencing was carried out using blood. The receptors were gathered from a girl aged 2-17 years with multiple sclerosis.

About this clonotype itself: This sequence may be a read error, since a much larger clone differs from it by one base. This rearrangement joins TRBV5-1 to TRBJ2-7; D is undetermined. This CDR3 is built from 12 residues. V lost 0 bases and J 6 bases, leaving 7 bases between the germline ends. Germline CDR1 SGHRS, CDR2 YFSETQ. The chain's CDR3 is CASSLVSFEQYF. The CDR3 DNA reads as TGCGCCAGCAGCTTGGTCAGCTTCGAGCAGTACTTC.

This clonotype has only a few counts. One end of the junction fails to match germline, which may point to a read error. The rearrangement links TRBV5-1 to TRBJ2-7, with 9 bases that match TRBD1. This CDR3 is 14 amino acids long. Germline CDR1 SGHRS, CDR2 YFSETQ. Here the CDR3 DNA reads TGCGCCAGCAGCGATTGGACAGGGGCCTACGAACAGTACTTC. This sequence encodes CASSDWTGAYEQYF.

This chain links TRBV28 with TRBJ1-3, with D tentatively TRBD1 (5 bases). Trimming left V 8 bases short and J 2 bases short, with 16 bases between. CDR3 length: 15 residues. CDR1 and CDR2 from the germline V gene are MDHEN and SYDVKM. CDR3 residues: CASQNGRGTGNTIYF. CDR3 nucleotides: TGTGCCAGCCAAAATGGACGGGGCACTGGAAACACCATATATTTT.

This clonotype came up many times. This chain connects TRBV6-1 to TRBJ1-5, with D perhaps matching TRBD1 (5 bases). V was cut by 6 bases and J by 0 bases, with 9 bases left in between. Germline assignment: CDR1 MNHNS and CDR2 SASEGT. The CDR3 runs 14 residues. The DNA for the CDR3 is TGTGCCAGCAGCGGACACTATAGCAATCAGCCCCAGCATTTT. Translating gives CASSGHYSNQPQHF.

V usage is TRBV20-1 and J usage is TRBJ2-5, with D possibly matching TRBD2 (7 bases). Germline V gives CDR1 DFQATT, CDR2 SNEGSKA (reference sequence). The ends were cut back, 5 bases at V and 1 base at J, with 8 bases in the middle. CDR3 length: 12 residues. As DNA, the CDR3 is TGCAGTGCTGGGGGGGCCCAAGAGACCCAGTACTTC. Its translation: CSAGGAQETQYF.

This clonotype has just a few counts. The chain carries TRBV3-1 and TRBJ1-1; D gene ambiguous. Trimming removed 4 bases from V and 10 bases from J, with 13 bases in between. CDR3 size: 12 residues. Germline V lookup: CDR1 LGHDT, CDR2 YNNKEL (reference sequence). This CDR3 is CASSPGKGRAFF. The CDR3 DNA reads TGTGCCAGCAGCCCCGGGAAGGGTAGAGCTTTCTTT.

This chain uses TRBV6-5 with TRBJ1-2, with TRBD1 matching 10 bases. The ends lost 2 bases at V and 3 bases at J; junction bases unmatched: 3. Germline CDR1 reads MNHEY; CDR2 reads SVGAGI. This CDR3 is 15 amino acids long. CDR3 residues: CASSYGTGDDYGYTF. As DNA, the CDR3 is TGTGCCAGCAGTTACGGGACAGGGGACGACTATGGCTACACCTTC.

This clonotype was picked up a small number of times. The rearrangement joins TRBV5-1 to TRBJ2-3; 7 bases agree with TRBD1. V was pared by 6 bases and J by 0 bases, with 4 bases of the junction left unmatched. Germline CDR1 reads SGHRS; CDR2 reads YFSETQ. The CDR3 consists of 14 residues. The CDR3 loop is CASTRGQSTDTQYF. The CDR3, as DNA: TGCGCCAGCACTCGGGGACAGAGCACAGATACGCAGTATTTT.

This clonotype was recorded a few times. J is TRBJ2-4 and V is TRBV20-1, with D unresolved. The length of the CDR3 is 15 residues. The V end was cut by 3 bases, the J end by 0 bases, with 12 bases between. Germline V CDR1 and CDR2: DFQATT, SNEGSKA (reference sequence). CDR3 loop: CSARDRLRAKNIQYF. CDR3 coding DNA: TGCAGTGCTAGGGACCGTCTTCGAGCCAAAAACATTCAGTACTTC.

This clonotype was counted between two and nine times. The chain recombines TRBV13 with TRBJ2-1, with TRBD2 matching over 13 bases. The germline gives CDR1 PRHDT, CDR2 FYEKMQ (reference sequence). J lost 7 bases, V lost 4 bases, and 7 bases had no gene match. The CDR3 is 16 residues long. CDR3 sequence reads: CASSSSGTSGVNEQFF. In DNA, the CDR3 is TGTGCCAGCAGCTCCTCCGGGACTAGCGGGGTAAATGAGCAGTTCTTC.

V usage is TRBV15 and J usage is TRBJ2-1, with TRBD2 as a possible D gene (6 bases). Per the germline V gene, CDR1 is LNHNV and CDR2 is YYDKDF (reference sequence). The CDR3 spans 17 residues. With 0 bases removed from V and 1 base from J, the gap between germline ends came to 13 bases. The CDR3 spells CATSRDLSGPSYNEQFF. CDR3 DNA sequence: TGTGCCACCAGCAGAGATTTGAGCGGGCCATCCTACAATGAGCAGTTCTTC.

A few counts support this clonotype. J is TRBJ1-1 and V is TRBV10-1; tentative D call: TRBD1 (6 bases). Germline V gene data show CDR1 as WNHNN and CDR2 as SYGVQD (reference sequence). This CDR3 region has 12 residues. The V and J ends lost 5 bases and 3 bases respectively, with 7 bases between them. The CDR3 coding sequence is TGCGCCAGCAGTAGACAGGACACTGAAGCTTTCTTT. This sequence encodes CASSRQDTEAFF.

The chain recombines TRBV7-9 with TRBJ2-1; D remains ambiguous. The CDR3 has 15 amino acids. Germline-derived CDR1 and CDR2 are SEHNR and FQNEAQ (reference sequence). V was pared by 7 bases and J by 4 bases, with 17 bases between. The CDR3 protein is CASNDLPGRYNEQFF. The CDR3 nucleotides read TGTGCCAGCAACGACCTTCCCGGACGGTACAATGAGCAGTTCTTC.

This clonotype was detected only a few times. V and J are TRBV14 and TRBJ2-7; possible D gene TRBD2, 5 bases. V lost 2 bases, J lost 2 bases, and 16 bases lay in between. CDR1 SGHDN and CDR2 FVKESK come from the germline V gene. The CDR3 contains 16 residues. As DNA, the CDR3 is TGTGCCAGCAGCCAATATCGGGGAACATTCACCTACGAGCAGTACTTC. Translating it yields CASSQYRGTFTYEQYF.

This clonotype came up a few times. The chain carries TRBV7-9 and TRBJ2-5; D is possibly TRBD1 or TRBD2 (5 bases each). Per the germline V gene, CDR1 is SEHNR and CDR2 is FQNEAQ (reference sequence). Trimming shortened V by 0 bases and J by 5 bases, and 16 bases separated the two germline ends. This CDR3 has 16 amino acids. The chain's CDR3 is CASSLAGDRGWETQYF. CDR3 nucleotides: TGTGCCAGCAGCTTAGCAGGGGACCGAGGATGGGAGACCCAGTACTTC.

This clonotype was found a few times. The chain links TRBV6-1 to TRBJ1-6; D is undetermined. There are 12 residues in the CDR3. Germline V lookup: CDR1 MNHNS, CDR2 SASEGT. Deletions cut 3 bases from V and 7 bases from J, with 4 bases between. The CDR3: CASSDINSPLHF. DNA for the CDR3: TGTGCCAGCAGTGACATCAATTCACCCCTCCACTTT.

The chain links TRBV29-1 to TRBJ2-3, with D maybe TRBD2 (5 bases). Germline lookup yields CDR1 SQVTM and CDR2 ANQGSEA. V lost 4 bases to trimming and J lost 0 bases, with 14 bases between them. This CDR3 comprises 15 residues. This CDR3 is CSVGASGSSTDTQYF. The CDR3 DNA follows: TGCAGCGTTGGAGCGAGCGGCTCTAGCACAGATACGCAGTATTTT.

J is TRBJ1-2 and V is TRBV18, with D tentatively TRBD1 (6 bases). The CDR3 loop spans 15 amino acids. Germline loops: CDR1 KGHSH, CDR2 LQKENI. V was trimmed by 8 bases and J by 6 bases, leaving 22 bases between them. In DNA form, the CDR3 reads TGTGCCAGCACAACCCGGGACACACTTTTGGATGGCTACACCTTC. It codes for CASTTRDTLLDGYTF.

There are many counts of this clonotype. The chain links TRBV10-3 to TRBJ2-5; D call uncertain. The V gene's germline CDR1 is ENHRY and CDR2 SYGVKD. V lost 3 bases to trimming and J lost 2 bases, with 7 bases between them. CDR3 size: 13 residues. CDR3 in amino acids: CAISDPKQETQYF. The CDR3, as DNA: TGTGCCATCAGTGATCCGAAGCAAGAGACCCAGTACTTC.

This clonotype was observed a few times. The genes are TRBV6-1 and TRBJ2-3; 7 bases are a match to TRBD1. Germline lookup yields CDR1 MNHNS and CDR2 SASEGT. The CDR3 is 16 residues long. The V and J ends lost 0 bases and 0 bases, in that order; junction bases with no gene match: 3. As DNA, the CDR3 is TGTGCCAGCAGTGAAGCAATCAGGGGGAGCACAGATACGCAGTATTTT. Its translation is CASSEAIRGSTDTQYF.

This chain links TRBV20-1 with TRBJ2-7; D is ambiguous. Trimming stripped 0 bases from V and 0 bases from J, with 9 bases between. This CDR3 spans 14 amino acids. CDR1 is DFQATT, CDR2 SNEGSKA, per germline (reference sequence). In nucleotides, the CDR3 is TGCAGTGCTAGAGACCCATTAGTCTCCTACGAGCAGTACTTC. Translated: CSARDPLVSYEQYF.